The source of this T cell receptor beta chain is a study of cytomegalovirus exposure and HLA in healthy donors. The PCR made use of 60 Vbeta and 13 Jbeta primers. Generated by immunoSEQ multiplex PCR, the TCRdb table keeps only in-frame clones and is missing some. This table holds around 180,000 clones, about 80% found once. For this clone: No antigen is known for it.

V shed 4 bases and J shed 9 bases, with 20 bases lying between them. CDR3 length equals 15 residues. CDR1 SGDLS and CDR2 YYNGEE come from the germline V gene. Study-level points and caveats: Later analysis reportedly placed an Asian-associated ancestry cluster below the roughly 680-donor mean in N-insertions. Testing in vitro showed three CMV-associated chains specific for CMV antigens. Among immune exposure information, only CMV serostatus was available.

The chain is built from TRBV9 and TRBJ2-1; the D gene is possibly TRBD2 (6 bases). The sample comprised PBMCs. This sequence was found in a man aged 30 to 39 in good health and CMV-seropositive. The CDR3 protein is CASSRGGQDGIEQFF. The CDR3 DNA follows: TGTGCCAGCAGCAGGGGAGGCCAGGATGGCATTGAGCAGTTCTTC.